A selection of T cell receptor beta chains follows, all from one sample in a study of cytomegalovirus exposure and HLA in healthy donors. Clones were sequenced by immunoSEQ multiplex PCR, and TCRdb holds only the in-frame ones, with some missing. Among some 99,000 clones listed, about 70% were seen once. The material sequenced was PBMCs. The receptor set was obtained from a female donor in good health and CMV-seronegative. Both conserved end residues are part of each CDR3. The order of the fields is V gene, D gene, J gene, clone size, CDR3 length, CDR3 DNA, CDR3 protein. A D gene is named only where the DNA matches it firmly. Size is omitted from some rows. Given values are once, few, many or a class for expanded clones.

TRBV6-5	TRBD1	TRBJ2-7	-	13	TGTGCCAGCAGTGGACAGGGGAAGGGCGAGCAGTACTTC	CASSGQGKGEQYF
TRBV9	-	TRBJ2-2	few	14	TGTGCCAGCAGCGGACTGACTAGTGGCGGGGAGCTGTTTTTT	CASSGLTSGGELFF
TRBV7-9	-	TRBJ1-1	-	14	TGTGCCAGCAGCCCGGGGGGGGGCGGCACTGAAGCTTTCTTT	CASSPGGGGTEAFF
TRBV5-1	-	TRBJ1-3	-	14	TGCGCCAGCAGCTTGTTGGGAGAAGGAAACACCATATATTTT	CASSLLGEGNTIYF
TRBV7-2	TRBD2	TRBJ2-1	-	16	TGTGCCAGCAGCTTAATGTGGCTAGCGGGGGTGAATGAGCAGTTCTTC	CASSLMWLAGVNEQFF
TRBV5-1	TRBD1	TRBJ2-3	-	16	TGCGCCAGCAGCTTAAGACAGGGGGCCACCACAGATACGCAGTATTTT	CASSLRQGATTDTQYF
TRBV5-1	-	TRBJ1-5	few	14	TGCGCCAGCAGCCGTGAGGGCGGCAATCAGCCCCAGCATTTT	CASSREGGNQPQHF
TRBV5-1	TRBD2	TRBJ2-7	few	15	TGCGCCAGCAGCTCTAGCGGGGCCAGCTCCTACGAGCAGTACTTC	CASSSSGASSYEQYF
TRBV2	TRBD2	TRBJ2-3	-	14	TGTGCCAGCAGTCCGGGACTAAGCACAGATACGCAGTATTTT	CASSPGLSTDTQYF
TRBV4-1	-	TRBJ2-7	-	17	TGCGCCAGCAGCCAAAACCCCCTAGCGCCGAGCTCCTACGAGCAGTACTTC	CASSQNPLAPSSYEQYF
TRBV5-4	TRBD1	TRBJ2-5	-	13	TGTGCCAGCAGGTGGGACAGGGCCGAGACCCAGTACTTC	CASRWDRAETQYF
TRBV2	TRBD2	TRBJ2-7	-	18	TGTGCCAACAAACGACTAGCGGGAGGTCTTACCAGCTCCTACGAGCAGTACTTC	CANKRLAGGLTSSYEQYF
TRBV7-2	-	TRBJ1-3	-	15	TGTGCCAGCAGCTTAGGGGACTACTCTGGAAACACCATATATTTT	CASSLGDYSGNTIYF
TRBV6-6	-	TRBJ1-1	-	14	TGTGCCAGCAGTTACTTTAACAGGAACACTGAAGCTTTCTTT	CASSYFNRNTEAFF
TRBV4-2	-	TRBJ2-3	few	15	TGTGCCAGCAGCCAAGAAAAGGGAGGTGCAGATACGCAGTATTTT	CASSQEKGGADTQYF
TRBV30	-	TRBJ1-6	few	13	TGTGCCTGGAACCAGGGGAGTGGATCACCCCTCCACTTT	CAWNQGSGSPLHF
TRBV4-3	TRBD2	TRBJ2-3	-	16	TGCGCCAGCAGCCAAGAGCAAGCGGGGGGTGCAGATACGCAGTATTTT	CASSQEQAGGADTQYF
TRBV19	TRBD2	TRBJ2-1	-	14	TGTGCCACTCAGGAGGGGACTAGCTACAATGAGCAGTTCTTC	CATQEGTSYNEQFF
TRBV30	TRBD2	TRBJ2-2	-	14	TGTGCCTCTTCGACTAGCGGGGGCGGCGGGGAGCTGTTTTTT	CASSTSGGGGELFF
TRBV5-1	TRBD2	TRBJ2-2	-	15	TGCGCCAGCAGCCTCGGGACTACCAGCACCGGGGAGCTGTTTTTT	CASSLGTTSTGELFF
TRBV7-6	-	TRBJ2-5	-	12	TGTGCCAGTGCGGGACAGCCAGGGACCCAGTACTTC	CASAGQPGTQYF
TRBV20-1	-	TRBJ1-1	few	10	TGCAGTGCTGGAGACGGTGAAGCTTTCTTT	CSAGDGEAFF
TRBV28	-	TRBJ2-3	-	18	TGTGCCAGCAGTTTATCCCGAAGAAGGGGGTGGGGGCGAGATACGCAGTATTTT	CASSLSRRRGWGRDTQYF
TRBV5-1	-	TRBJ2-7	few	14	TGCGCCAGCAGCTATACACAGGGGAGGCACGAGCAGTACTTC	CASSYTQGRHEQYF
TRBV6-1	TRBD2	TRBJ2-3	-	15	TGTGCCAGCAGTGAAGGACTAGCGGGGGCAGATACGCAGTATTTT	CASSEGLAGADTQYF
TRBV7-2	TRBD2	TRBJ2-7	-	13	TGTGCCAGCAGCTTAGCTACGGGGGGAAAGCAGTACTTC	CASSLATGGKQYF
TRBV5-6	TRBD1	TRBJ1-1	once	15	TGTGCCAGCAGCTGGCCGGGACAGGCGAACACTGAAGCTTTCTTT	CASSWPGQANTEAFF
TRBV29-1	-	TRBJ1-1	-	13	TGCAGCGTTGAGCTGAGAATGAACACTGAAGCTTTCTTT	CSVELRMNTEAFF
TRBV4-1	TRBD2	TRBJ2-7	few	19	TGCGCCAGCAGCCAAGGTGGCGGTTTGCGGGGGGCTTCGTCCTACGAGCAGTACTTC	CASSQGGGLRGASSYEQYF
TRBV5-4	TRBD2	TRBJ2-1	-	14	TGTGCCAGCAGCTTGGCCCTAGCGGGCAATGAGCAGTTCTTC	CASSLALAGNEQFF
TRBV27	-	TRBJ1-5	-	16	TGTGCCAGCAGTTTATCCACAGTGTCGAATAATCAGCCCCAGCATTTT	CASSLSTVSNNQPQHF
TRBV15	-	TRBJ1-4	-	14	TGTGCCACCTCTACGCGGACAGAGGACGAAAAACTGTTTTTT	CATSTRTEDEKLFF
TRBV13	-	TRBJ1-3	-	17	TGTGCCAGCAGCCCCTTAGGGGGTACGTATAACGGAAACACCATATATTTT	CASSPLGGTYNGNTIYF
TRBV4-3	-	TRBJ2-7	-	13	TGCGCCAGCAGCCAAGAGGGGCTTTCCGAGCAGTACTTC	CASSQEGLSEQYF
TRBV5-4	-	TRBJ1-2	-	16	TGTGCCAGCAGCTTGGCCCTTCAGGGGCCCCTTTATGGCTACACCTTC	CASSLALQGPLYGYTF
TRBV29-1	TRBD1	TRBJ1-5	-	14	TGCAGCGTGGGAACAGGGACAGGCAATCAGCCCCAGCATTTT	CSVGTGTGNQPQHF
TRBV28	-	TRBJ1-5	few	14	TGTGCCAGCAGTTTGGGGGGGGGTCATCAGCCCCAGCATTTT	CASSLGGGHQPQHF
TRBV28	-	TRBJ1-2	-	15	TGTGCCAGCAGTCCCCGTTACGGGGCGGGGTATGGCTACACCTTC	CASSPRYGAGYGYTF
TRBV28	-	TRBJ1-1	-	17	TGTGCCAGCAGGAGGGGGGTAGGGAGGGGAGGGAACACTGAAGCTTTCTTT	CASRRGVGRGGNTEAFF
TRBV28	-	TRBJ1-5	many	14	TGTGCCAGCAGTCAAGGGGGATTGAGGCAGCCCCAGCATTTT	CASSQGGLRQPQHF
TRBV2	-	TRBJ2-7	-	15	TGTGCCAGCAGTGAAGATTTTCGGGGAACCTACGAGCAGTACTTC	CASSEDFRGTYEQYF
TRBV14	TRBD1	TRBJ2-2	-	14	TGTGCCAGCAAAAGACAGGGACCTGCCGGGGAGCTGTTTTTT	CASKRQGPAGELFF
TRBV10-3	-	TRBJ1-1	few	12	TGTGCCATCAGTGACATGAACACTGAAGCTTTCTTT	CAISDMNTEAFF
TRBV5-1	-	TRBJ1-6	few	14	TGCGCCAGCAGCCGGGGGTCCGATAATTCACCCCTCCACTTT	CASSRGSDNSPLHF
TRBV7-3	TRBD1	TRBJ2-1	once	21	TGTGCCAGCACCGGACCGTCAAGGGGGCTTAGGCCAGGACCTTCCTACAATGAGCAGTTCTTC	CASTGPSRGLRPGPSYNEQFF
TRBV11-2	TRBD2	TRBJ2-1	-	15	TGTGCCAGCAGTGGATCGGGAGGATATTACAATGAGCAGTTCTTC	CASSGSGGYYNEQFF
TRBV7-9	TRBD2	TRBJ2-7	-	15	TGTGCCAGCGCACCCTGGACTAGCGGGACCTACGAGCAGTACTTC	CASAPWTSGTYEQYF
TRBV7-8	TRBD1	TRBJ1-3	-	15	TGTGCCAGCAGCCCCGACAGGGGGCCGGGAAACACCATATATTTT	CASSPDRGPGNTIYF
TRBV18	TRBD1	TRBJ1-1	-	17	TGTGCCAGCTCACCACCGATGACAGGGGGGGTTAACACTGAAGCTTTCTTT	CASSPPMTGGVNTEAFF
TRBV2	-	TRBJ2-7	once	13	TGTGCCAGCAGTGAACGAGATTCCTACGAGCAGTACTTC	CASSERDSYEQYF
TRBV27	-	TRBJ2-3	-	16	TGTGCCAGCAGTTTAGGGGGCCTAAGATACACAGATACGCAGTATTTT	CASSLGGLRYTDTQYF
TRBV10-3	-	TRBJ1-1	-	12	TGTGCCATCAGTGAAGGGGACACTGAAGCTTTCTTT	CAISEGDTEAFF
TRBV14	TRBD2	TRBJ2-3	-	16	TGTGCCAGCAGCCCGACTAGCGGGAGCGTTCCAGATACGCAGTACTTT	CASSPTSGSVPDTQYF